This note documents a single T cell receptor beta chain sequence. This sample was included in a study of neoadjuvant anti-PD-1 for oral cavity cancer. Looking at the study overall: Before surgery, most patients got three to four biweekly 3 mg/kg nivolumab doses. Around day 43, patients without progression received a fourth nivolumab dose before surgery.

Stage II-IVA oral cavity squamous cell carcinoma was new and untreated by systemic or radiation therapy. Patients had HPV-negative, locally advanced oral cavity squamous cell carcinoma. Trimming removed 0 bases from V and 7 bases from J; junction bases left unmatched: 10. The CDR3 runs 16 residues. From germline, CDR1 is SGDLS and CDR2 YYNGEE. Sequencing was performed with immunoSEQ multiplex PCR; in TCRdb, only in-frame clones are kept and a portion is missing. The sample shows 80,000 to 95,000 clones, 70% to 85% of them seen only once. The origin of this receptor is a person aged 40 to 85 with oral cavity squamous cell carcinoma. The chain joins TRBV9 to TRBJ2-7; 10 bases align to TRBD2. Sample: PBMCs, taken before nivolumab (anti-PD-1) treatment. CDR3 residues: CASSVAPSGSREEQYF. The CDR3 nucleotides read TGTGCCAGCAGCGTAGCTCCTAGCGGGAGCCGAGAGGAGCAGTACTTC.